This T cell receptor (beta chain) comes out of a study of OX40 agonist ivuxolimab in advanced cancers. Produced via immunoSEQ multiplex PCR; TCRdb's table is partial and in-frame only. The profile shows around 50,000 clones, over 80% of them singletons. Researchers took blood at baseline, on cycle 4 day 1, and on cycle 7 day 1. Findings and limits, study-wide: The mean number of expanded clones was higher in CD8+ T cells than in CD4+.

On this clone: No antigen is known for it.

Germline CDR1 reads MNHNS; CDR2 reads SASEGT. V dropped 4 bases and J dropped 4 bases, with 10 bases sitting between them. The CDR3 extends over 13 amino acids. This clonotype originated in an adult with an advanced solid tumor such as melanoma, head and neck, liver or kidney cancer. The rearrangement joins TRBV6-1 to TRBJ1-2; D uncertain. The sequences come from CD4+ or CD8+ T cells sorted from blood, collected in a trial of the OX40 agonist ivuxolimab. The CDR3 bases are TGTGCCAGCAGTGTCGCATGGTCCTATGGCTACACCTTC. Amino acids: CASSVAWSYGYTF.